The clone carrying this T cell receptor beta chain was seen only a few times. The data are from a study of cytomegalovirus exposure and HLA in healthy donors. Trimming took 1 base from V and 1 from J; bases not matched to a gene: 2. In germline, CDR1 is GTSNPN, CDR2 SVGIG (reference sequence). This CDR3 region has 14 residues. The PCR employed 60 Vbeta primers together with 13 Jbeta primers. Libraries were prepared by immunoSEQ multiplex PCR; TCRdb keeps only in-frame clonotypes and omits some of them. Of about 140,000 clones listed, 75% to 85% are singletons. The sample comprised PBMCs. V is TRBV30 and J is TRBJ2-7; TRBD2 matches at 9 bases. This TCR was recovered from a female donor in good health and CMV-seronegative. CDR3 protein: CAWSASGISYEQYF. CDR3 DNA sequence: TGTGCCTGGAGTGCTAGCGGGATTTCCTACGAGCAGTACTTC.